This T cell receptor beta chain was documented in a study of cytomegalovirus exposure and HLA in healthy donors. Regarding the study as a whole: The authors enumerated 150 to 200 TCR beta chains as linked to cytomegalovirus. Donors were assumed by presence/absence analyses to have roughly uniform sequencing depth. TCR association rates varied by HLA locus in a later analysis, with DRB1 highest and HLA-C lowest.

Trimming stripped 7 bases from V and 6 bases from J, with 16 bases between. The CDR3 is 14 residues long. The germline gives CDR1 SGHAT, CDR2 FQNNGV. A multiplex PCR was run with 60 Vbeta primers and 13 Jbeta primers. Libraries were prepared by immunoSEQ multiplex PCR; TCRdb keeps only in-frame clonotypes and omits some of them. The sample records over 250,000 clones, around 65% being singletons. In the case of this clone: Its antigen is unidentified.

The sample consisted of PBMCs. This clonotype was sampled from a female donor in good health and CMV-seronegative. The rearrangement joins TRBV11-2 to TRBJ2-1, with D maybe TRBD1 (5 bases). Here the CDR3 DNA reads TGTGCCAGCACCAGGGTGGATTCATTCAATGAGCAGTTCTTC. Encoded protein: CASTRVDSFNEQFF.